This TCR beta chain appears in the sequencing data of a study of vaccination and CD4 T cells after COVID-19 (dated by TCRdb to between 2022 and 2023). At the level of the whole study: SARS-CoV-2 positivity had been established in the convalescent patients by nasal swab PCR, and mild disease was recorded in several of these patients and severe disease in one. Participants got two doses of the Pfizer-BioNTech BNT162b2 vaccine (n=8) or two doses of the Moderna mRNA-1273 vaccine (n=2). Control cultures received a CEFX viral epitope pool as the positive control, an HIV-1 Nef peptide pool as the negative control, or no peptide. In ten to eleven COVID-19 convalescent patients and a few infection-naive healthy vaccine recipients, the spike-specific CD4+ TCR repertoire before mRNA vaccination was compared with the repertoire after mRNA vaccination. Post-COVID blood samples were collected from convalescent patients a median of approximately 93 days after diagnosis, with a range of about 35 to 180 days. Culture stimuli were overlapping spike peptide pools from SARS-CoV-2 and from the common cold coronaviruses HCoV-NL63, HCoV-OC43 and HCoV-229E. The convalescent cohort included six males and four females, with two Hispanic individuals, seven Caucasians, two Asians and one multiracial person. Post-vaccine blood samples were obtained a median of roughly 75 days after the second vaccine dose, with a range of roughly 14 to 241 days.

In light of the paper, this sample's treatment or condition label describes: 10-day PBMC culture with coronavirus spike peptide pools or control peptides (ViraFEST assay). To expand antigen-specific T cells with peptide pools and then pick out the expanded clonotypes through TCR sequencing, the study relied on the ViraFEST assay. Positive SARS-CoV-2 PCR tests in the convalescent patients dated from March to December 2020, before Alpha, Beta and Delta variants emerged in the United States. Each well held more than 1.5 million PBMCs cultured in IMDM containing about 5% human AB serum and around 9.2 IU/ml IL-2, with about 9.4 ug/ml peptide pools added. Half of the culture medium was replaced with fresh IL-2-containing medium on days 3 and 7. Once the cells had been in culture for roughly 11 days, the EasySep CD4+ T cell isolation kit was used to isolate CD4+ T cells by negative selection. Ficoll-Paque Plus gradient centrifugation was used to isolate PBMCs from whole blood, and the isolated PBMCs were then either used fresh or cryopreserved at -140C. Triplicate wells were generally used for each culture condition.

The library was generated by PCR. DNA from cultured CD4+ T cells was subjected to TCR sequencing with the Oncomine TCR Beta short-read assay at the Johns Hopkins FTIC core. The QIAamp micro DNA kit was used to extract genomic DNA from the cultured CD4+ T cells. Oncomine TCR Beta libraries from cultured CD4+ T cells were pooled with unique dual indexes and sequenced on an Illumina iSeq 100. The original methods were these. Non-productive sequences were removed, and CDR3s not starting with C, not ending with F or W, or shorter than 7 amino acids were discarded. Antigen-specific clonotypes were identified with the MANAFEST web application by comparing peptide-stimulated wells with reference and other culture wells. Positive clones required FDR below 0.05, an odds ratio above 5, and productive frequency above 0.1% in at least two of three replicate wells. A clonotype counted as cross-reactive if it showed significant expansion both in the SARS-CoV-2 spike wells and in at least one common cold coronavirus spike condition. Using R version 3.6.1, CDR3 homology was evaluated through Levenshtein distances (stringdist) along with unrooted phylogenetic trees (ape). In TCRdb, the public reads were trimmed at Q25 with fastp and aligned with MiXCR, with productive beta chains retained. Each entry merges the rows of one CDR3 protein and shows their most common DNA and genes. What appears here as the V and J calls and clone size reflects TCRdb's work, not the paper's. The sample profile shows under 20,000 distinct CDR3 sequences; more than 45% of them were found once. Around 3% of the sample rests with the top ten.

Broad study findings and their caveats: The median count of SARS-CoV-2-reactive clonotypes went up from around 23 after infection to 35 to 40 after vaccination, although the change was not significant. In convalescent patients, a median approximately 90% of post-vaccine SARS-CoV-2-reactive clones were detected only after vaccination, suggesting vaccine-specific priming. Of the vaccine-specific clones in convalescent patients, 304 of 307, or nearly all, reacted only to SARS-CoV-2 spike and did not cross-react with common cold coronaviruses. Only a relatively small number of convalescent patients were included in the study, and early timepoints following natural infection were not analyzed.

A remark on this clonotype: It lacks a known antigen. Base quality data are lacking; no much larger clone is found one base away.

The CDR3 has 13 amino acids, counting the end cysteine and phenylalanine. Just CDR3 DNA is preserved here, 39 bases in frame from base 1. V was cut back by 3 bases and J by 3 bases, leaving a gap of 8 bases between them. CDR1 is given as KGHSH and CDR2 as LQKENI, both from the germline V gene. This clonotype originated in a human donor who had recovered from COVID-19. This sample comprised CD4+ T cells from blood, cultured in vitro, obtained after SARS-CoV-2 vaccination. The chain employs TRBV18 and TRBJ1-2, and possibly TRBD1, on 6 matching bases. The sequence in DNA is TGTGCCAGCTCACCGGACAGAGACTATGGCTACACCTTC. Its protein product is CASSPDRDYGYTF.